The 24 T cell receptor beta chains below were found in one sample sequenced in a study of CD8 T cells in Susac syndrome. Random hexamers were used to reverse transcribe an amount of roughly 0.5 to 1 ug RNA. TCRdb independently ran MiXCR on the immunoSEQ multiplex PCR reads; one entry per CDR3 protein. The table shows some 150,000 distinct CDR3 sequences, with under 97% occurring only once. Sequenced material: CD4+ T cells from PBMCs. Every receptor here comes from a human donor with Susac syndrome.

The genes are TRBV19 and TRBJ1-2; TRBD1 might be the D (5 bases). There are 15 residues in the CDR3. The V end was cut by 5 bases, the J end by 6 bases, with 19 bases between. Germline-derived CDR1 and CDR2 are LNHDA and SQIVND (reference sequence). CDR3 DNA sequence: TGTGCCAGTAGTTTGGACCACCAGGGCCGGAATGGCTACACCTTC. Translated: CASSLDHQGRNGYTF.

About this clonotype: A junction boundary mismatches the germline segment, possibly from a read error. The chain carries TRBV7-7 and TRBJ2-5, with 7 bases matching TRBD2. The CDR3 length is 14 residues. Germline CDR1 SSHAT, CDR2 FNYEAQ (reference sequence). CDR3 residues: CASSGNGRGETQYF. Here the CDR3 DNA reads TGTGCTAGCAGCGGGAACGGTAGAGGCGAGACCCAGTACTTC.

This chain connects TRBV15 to TRBJ2-7; D unresolved. Germline V gene sequence: CDR1 LNHNV, CDR2 YYDKDF (reference sequence). The CDR3 spans 16 residues. The V end lost 0 bases, the J end lost 0 bases, and 12 bases lay between the germline ends. The CDR3 spells CATSRDTGIISYEQYF. The CDR3 nucleotides are TGTGCCACCAGCAGAGATACCGGTATCATCTCCTACGAGCAGTACTTC. Drawing the rest from reference TRBV15 and TRBJ2-7, the complete variable domain is DAMVIQNPRYQVTQFGKPVTLSCSQTLNHNVMYWYQQKSSQAPKLLFHYYDKDFNNEADTPDNFQSRRPNTSFCFLDIRSPGLGDTAMYLCATSRDTGIISYEQYFGPGTRLTVT.

The CDR3 DNA sequence: TGTGCCAGCAGTTACCCTGGGCAGGGCGATGAAAAACTGTTTTTT. Protein product: CASSYPGQGDEKLFF. The chain employs TRBV28 and TRBJ1-4; D possibly corresponds to TRBD1 (5 bases). CDR1 MDHEN and CDR2 SYDVKM come from the germline V gene. The CDR3 spans 15 residues. Trimming removed 4 bases from V and 6 bases from J, with 15 bases in between. Filled out from reference TRBV28 and TRBJ1-4, the complete variable domain reads DVKVTQSSRYLVKRTGEKVFLECVQDMDHENMFWYRQDPGLGLRLIYFSYDVKMKEKGDIPEGYSVSREKKERFSLILESASTNQTSMYLCASSYPGQGDEKLFFGSGTQLSVL.

This rearrangement joins TRBV2 to TRBJ2-7; either TRBD1 or TRBD2 may supply D (5 bases each). The V end was cut by 6 bases, the J end by 0 bases, with 9 bases between. The CDR3 has 13 residues. Per germline, CDR1 SNHLY and CDR2 FYNNEI. CDR3 coding DNA: TGTGCCAGCAGGTGGGGACCCTCCTACGAGCAGTACTTC. Its translation is CASRWGPSYEQYF. The full variable domain, rest sourced from reference TRBV2 and TRBJ2-7, is EPEVTQTPSHQVTQMGQEVILRCVPISNHLYFYWYRQILGQKVEFLVSFYNNEISEKSEIFDDQFSVERPDGSNFTLKIRSTKLEDSAMYFCASRWGPSYEQYFGPGTRLTVT.

The rearrangement links TRBV5-1 to TRBJ2-1, with 9 bases identical to TRBD1. This CDR3 is 13 amino acids long. Germline V gene lookup returns CDR1 SGHRS and CDR2 YFSETQ. Germline trimming cut 4 bases from V and 10 bases from J; bases unmatched to any gene: 6. CDR3 loop: CASSRDRASEQFF. The CDR3 DNA follows: TGCGCCAGCAGCAGGGACAGGGCAAGCGAGCAGTTCTTC.

This rearrangement joins TRBV12-3 or TRBV12-4 to TRBJ1-2, with D unresolved. CDR3 length equals 13 residues. V dropped 1 base and J dropped 3 bases, with 6 bases sitting between them. The CDR3 bases are TGTGCCAGCAGTTTAGGGATTGACTATGGCTACACCTTC. Residues: CASSLGIDYGYTF.

This chain joins TRBV25-1 and TRBJ1-5; the match to TRBD1 covers 9 bases. Per the germline V gene, CDR1 is MGHDK and CDR2 is SYGVNS. V trimming: 6 bases; J trimming: 5 bases; junction bases outside the gene matches: 5. The CDR3 length is 14 residues. CDR3 bases: TGTGCCAGCAGGGGACAGGGAGCTTATCAGCCCCAGCATTTT. Protein product: CASRGQGAYQPQHF.

This clonotype occurred once. This chain uses TRBV19 with TRBJ1-1; TRBD1 matches at 7 bases. Germline V gene data show CDR1 as LNHDA and CDR2 as SQIVND (reference sequence). CDR3 size: 14 residues. V was clipped by 7 bases and J by 4 bases; unmatched bases: 9. For the CDR3, the DNA is TGTGCCAGTACGACGACAGGGTCGACCACTGAAGCTTTCTTT. Translation gives CASTTTGSTTEAFF.

The chain uses TRBV12-3 or TRBV12-4 and TRBJ2-2; D tentatively fits TRBD1 or TRBD2 (6 bases each). CDR3 size: 15 residues. V lost 3 bases and J lost 5, with 13 bases in between. The CDR3 here is CASSLRTGTTGELFF. CDR3 in DNA: TGTGCCAGCAGTTTGAGAACAGGGACTACCGGGGAGCTGTTTTTT.

The V call is TRBV7-9, the J call TRBJ2-7; 7 bases line up with TRBD1. Germline V lookup: CDR1 SEHNR, CDR2 FQNEAQ (reference sequence). This CDR3 spans 15 amino acids. Trimming took 3 bases from V and 6 from J; bases not matched to a gene: 11. CDR3 loop: CASSFADRALGEQYF. For the CDR3, the DNA is TGTGCCAGCAGCTTCGCTGACAGGGCGTTAGGCGAGCAGTACTTC. The complete variable domain, with remaining parts taken from reference TRBV7-9 and TRBJ2-7, reads DTGVSQNPRHKITKRGQNVTFRCDPISEHNRLYWYRQTLGQGPEFLTYFQNEAQLEKSRLLSDRFSAERPKGSFSTLEIQRTEQGDSAMYLCASSFADRALGEQYFGPGTRLTVT.

This sequence joins TRBV15 and TRBJ1-5; TRBD1 is a possible D gene (5 bases). V gave up 5 bases and J gave up 0 bases, with 8 bases separating them. The germline gives CDR1 LNHNV, CDR2 YYDKDF (reference sequence). CDR3 length: 14 residues. The CDR3 DNA follows: TGTGCCACCAGCGGGGACTCTAGCAATCAGCCCCAGCATTTT. Its protein is CATSGDSSNQPQHF.

This chain joins TRBV11-3 and TRBJ2-5; D is unclear. The germline CDR1 and CDR2 sequences are SGHNT and YENEEA. Trimming cost V 2 bases and J 5 bases, with 9 bases left between them. The CDR3 loop spans 13 amino acids. CDR3 nucleotides: TGTGCCAGCAGCTTAAATAGGTTGGAGACCCAGTACTTC. Amino acids: CASSLNRLETQYF.

This chain links TRBV18 with TRBJ1-1, with 8 bases identical to TRBD1. The CDR3 has 18 residues. V lost 6 bases and J lost 1; bases outside the gene matches: 16. Germline loops: CDR1 KGHSH, CDR2 LQKENI. The CDR3 protein is CASSRRATGETRNTEAFF. The CDR3 DNA reads TGTGCCAGCTCCCGCAGAGCGACAGGGGAAACGCGGAACACTGAAGCTTTCTTT.

This rearrangement joins TRBV3-1 to TRBJ1-1; no firm D call. The CDR3 contains 12 residues. V lost 5 bases and J lost 8, with 12 bases in between. The V gene's germline CDR1 is LGHDT and CDR2 YNNKEL (reference sequence). The CDR3 sequence is CASSDVAGEAFF. The CDR3, as DNA: TGTGCCAGCAGCGACGTGGCAGGCGAAGCTTTCTTT.

This chain joins TRBV12-3 or TRBV12-4 and TRBJ1-2; D unclear. Trimming pared 6 bases from V and 4 bases from J, leaving 9 bases between. This CDR3 is built from 12 residues. This CDR3 is CASSEKPYGYTF. CDR3 bases: TGTGCCAGCAGCGAAAAGCCCTATGGCTACACCTTC.

The gene calls are TRBV4-1 and TRBJ2-3; perhaps TRBD2 as D (6 bases). V shed 4 bases and J shed 3 bases, with 11 bases lying between them. CDR3 length: 14 residues. Looked up from germline, CDR1 is MGHRA and CDR2 is YSYEKL. The CDR3 region is CASSRLAGTDTQYF. Written as DNA, the CDR3 is TGCGCCAGCAGCCGCTTGGCGGGGACAGATACGCAGTATTTT.

This chain uses TRBV6-6 with TRBJ2-7, with 8 bases identical to TRBD1. Germline V lookup: CDR1 MNHNY, CDR2 SVGAGI (reference sequence). With 5 bases clipped from V and 4 bases from J, the junction kept 7 bases outside the gene matches. The CDR3 spans 14 residues. The CDR3 DNA reads as TGTGCCAGCAGTACCCCAGGGGGCGGGTACGAGCAGTACTTC. Protein: CASSTPGGGYEQYF.

The V call is TRBV7-9, the J call TRBJ2-5, with TRBD1 matching 7 bases. V dropped 6 bases and J dropped 3; count of bases not matched to a gene: 4. Germline values: CDR1 SEHNR, CDR2 FQNEAQ (reference sequence). The CDR3 runs 13 residues. This CDR3 is CASRDRSEETQYF. The CDR3 DNA is TGTGCCAGCAGGGACAGGTCCGAAGAGACCCAGTACTTC. The variable domain in full, with the rest retrieved from reference TRBV7-9 and TRBJ2-5, is DTGVSQNPRHKITKRGQNVTFRCDPISEHNRLYWYRQTLGQGPEFLTYFQNEAQLEKSRLLSDRFSAERPKGSFSTLEIQRTEQGDSAMYLCASRDRSEETQYFGPGTRLLVL.

J is TRBJ1-2 and V is TRBV20-1; weak D call: TRBD1 (6 bases). Trimming pared 8 bases from V and 6 bases from J, leaving 19 bases between. Germline V CDR1 and CDR2: DFQATT, SNEGSKA (reference sequence). The CDR3 consists of 13 residues. The CDR3 DNA is TGCAGTACCAAATCCCCAGGGGCAAATGGCTACACCTTC. It specifies CSTKSPGANGYTF.

The genes are TRBV29-1 and TRBJ1-1; D gene ambiguous. CDR1 is SQVTM and CDR2 is ANQGSEA in the germline V gene. V lost 6 bases, J lost 1 base, and 9 bases lay in between. CDR3 size: 12 residues. The DNA of the CDR3 is TGCAGCGTGACTCGGGCGAACACTGAAGCTTTCTTT. This codes for CSVTRANTEAFF.

The chain joins TRBV5-6 to TRBJ2-7; D ambiguous. Trimming took off 4 bases at V and 2 bases at J, with 13 bases between the two ends. This CDR3 spans 14 amino acids. Germline lookup yields CDR1 SGHDT and CDR2 YYEEEE. CDR3 DNA sequence: TGTGCCAGCAGCCGACTGGCCAGGACCTACGAGCAGTACTTC. The encoded protein is CASSRLARTYEQYF.

This chain uses TRBV29-1 with TRBJ2-7; D uncertain. The CDR3 contains 12 residues. With 6 bases removed from V and 5 bases from J, the gap between germline ends came to 14 bases. Germline lookup yields CDR1 SQVTM and CDR2 ANQGSEA. The DNA for the CDR3 is TGCAGCGTCGGCTCCACATGGGACGAGCAGTACTTC. Its protein product is CSVGSTWDEQYF.

Details on this clonotype: At one end, the junction sequence differs from germline, possibly due to a read error. The chain is built from TRBV5-1 and TRBJ1-1; the match to TRBD1 covers 8 bases. Germline-derived CDR1 and CDR2 are SGHRS and YFSETQ. The CDR3 covers 13 residues. CDR3 in DNA: TGCGCCAGCAGCTTGACCAGACAGGGGAATTCCTACTTT. Residues: CASSLTRQGNSYF.